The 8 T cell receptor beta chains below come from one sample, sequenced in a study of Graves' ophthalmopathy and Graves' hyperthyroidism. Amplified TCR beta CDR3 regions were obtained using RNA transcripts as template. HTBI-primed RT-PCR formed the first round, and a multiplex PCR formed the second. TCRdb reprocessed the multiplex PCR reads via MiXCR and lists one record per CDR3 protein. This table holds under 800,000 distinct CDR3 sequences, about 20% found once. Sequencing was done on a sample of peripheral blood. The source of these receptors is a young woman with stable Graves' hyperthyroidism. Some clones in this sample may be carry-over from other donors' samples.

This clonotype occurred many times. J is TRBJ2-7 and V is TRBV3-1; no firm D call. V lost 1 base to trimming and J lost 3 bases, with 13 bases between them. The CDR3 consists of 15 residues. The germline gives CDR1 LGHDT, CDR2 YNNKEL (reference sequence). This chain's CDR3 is CASSQGEGLFYEQYF. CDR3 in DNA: TGTGCCAGCAGCCAAGGAGAAGGTCTCTTCTACGAGCAGTACTTC.

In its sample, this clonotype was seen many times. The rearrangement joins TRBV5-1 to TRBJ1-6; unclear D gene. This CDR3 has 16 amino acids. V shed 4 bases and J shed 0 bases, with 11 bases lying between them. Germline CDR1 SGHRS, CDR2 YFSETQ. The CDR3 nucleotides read TGCGCCAGCAGCCCTCACTTGAGCTCCTATAATTCACCCCTCCACTTT. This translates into CASSPHLSSYNSPLHF.

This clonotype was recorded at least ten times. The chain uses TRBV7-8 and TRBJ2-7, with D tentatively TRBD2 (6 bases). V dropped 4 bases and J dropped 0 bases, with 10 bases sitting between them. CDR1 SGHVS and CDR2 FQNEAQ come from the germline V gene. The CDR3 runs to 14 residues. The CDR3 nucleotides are TGTGCCAGCAGCTGGGAGGAAAGCTCCTACGAGCAGTACTTC. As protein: CASSWEESSYEQYF. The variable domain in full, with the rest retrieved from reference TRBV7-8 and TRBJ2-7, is GAGVSQSPRYKVAKRGQDVALRCDPISGHVSLFWYQQALGQGPEFLTYFQNEAQLDKSGLPSDRFFAERPEGSVSTLKIQRTQQEDSAVYLCASSWEESSYEQYFGPGTRLTVT.

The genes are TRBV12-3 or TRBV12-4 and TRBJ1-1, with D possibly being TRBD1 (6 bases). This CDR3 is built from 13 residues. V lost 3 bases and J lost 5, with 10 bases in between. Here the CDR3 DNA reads TGTGCCAGCAGTTTCTGGGGGCGAACTGAAGCTTTCTTT. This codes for CASSFWGRTEAFF.

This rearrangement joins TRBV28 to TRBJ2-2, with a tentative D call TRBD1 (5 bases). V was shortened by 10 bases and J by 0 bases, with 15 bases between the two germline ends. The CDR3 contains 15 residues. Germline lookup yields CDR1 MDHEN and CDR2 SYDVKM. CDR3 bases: TGTGCCATTAAGTGGGGCAGCTCGAACACCGGGGAGCTGTTTTTT. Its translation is CAIKWGSSNTGELFF.

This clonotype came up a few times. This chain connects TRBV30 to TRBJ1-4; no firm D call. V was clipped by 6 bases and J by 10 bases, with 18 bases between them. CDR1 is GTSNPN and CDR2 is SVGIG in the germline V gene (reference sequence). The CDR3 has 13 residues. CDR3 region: CACETDILAKLFF. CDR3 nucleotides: TGTGCCTGCGAGACCGACATCCTTGCAAAACTGTTTTTT.

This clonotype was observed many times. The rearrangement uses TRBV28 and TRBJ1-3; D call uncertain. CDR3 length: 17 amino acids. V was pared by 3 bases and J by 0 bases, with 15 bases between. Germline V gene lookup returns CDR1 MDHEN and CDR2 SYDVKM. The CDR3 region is CASSFQQLILSGNTIYF. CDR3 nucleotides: TGTGCCAGCAGTTTCCAACAGCTTATCCTCTCTGGAAACACCATATATTTT.

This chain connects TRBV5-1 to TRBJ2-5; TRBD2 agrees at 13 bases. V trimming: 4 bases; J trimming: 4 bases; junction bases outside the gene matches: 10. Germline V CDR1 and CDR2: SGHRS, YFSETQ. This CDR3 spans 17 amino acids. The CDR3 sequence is CASSVSGLAGEGETQYF. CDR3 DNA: TGCGCCAGCAGCGTCAGCGGACTAGCGGGAGAAGGAGAGACCCAGTACTTC.